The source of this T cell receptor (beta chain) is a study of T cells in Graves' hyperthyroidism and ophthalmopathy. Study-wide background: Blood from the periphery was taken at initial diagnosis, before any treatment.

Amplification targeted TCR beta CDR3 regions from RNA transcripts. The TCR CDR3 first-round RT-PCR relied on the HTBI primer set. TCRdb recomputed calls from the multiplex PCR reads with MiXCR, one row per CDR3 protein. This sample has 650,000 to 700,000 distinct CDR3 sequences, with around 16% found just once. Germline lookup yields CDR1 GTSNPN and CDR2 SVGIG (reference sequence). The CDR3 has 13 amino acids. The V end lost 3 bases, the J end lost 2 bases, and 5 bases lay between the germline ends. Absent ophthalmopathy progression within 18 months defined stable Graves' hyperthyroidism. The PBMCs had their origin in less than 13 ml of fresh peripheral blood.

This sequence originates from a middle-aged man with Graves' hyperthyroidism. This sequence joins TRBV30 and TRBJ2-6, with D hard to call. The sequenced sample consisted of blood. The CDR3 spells CAWSWAGANVLTF. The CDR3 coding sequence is TGTGCCTGGAGCTGGGCTGGGGCCAACGTCCTGACTTTC.